This T cell receptor (beta chain) was sequenced in a study of cytomegalovirus exposure and HLA in healthy donors. Study details: There were a few hundred genotyped donors. Of these, 81% fell in the genetic ancestry cluster associated with self-reported Caucasian donors.

The V gene's germline CDR1 is MNHNS and CDR2 SASEGT. Trimming shortened V by 2 bases and J by 4 bases, and 11 bases separated the two germline ends. This CDR3 comprises 14 residues. This PCR relied on a set of 60 Vbeta primers and 13 Jbeta primers. TCRdb's copy holds only in-frame clones and misses some; the assay was immunoSEQ multiplex PCR. The table records about 110,000 clones, roughly four fifths of them present only once. This clonotype was obtained from a man in his fifties in good health and CMV-seronegative. Source material: PBMCs. The J gene is TRBJ1-2, the V gene TRBV6-1; possible D gene TRBD1, 5 bases. The CDR3 region has the DNA TGTGCCAGCAGTGAACAGGGCGGAATCTATGGCTACACCTTC. Translated, it gives CASSEQGGIYGYTF.